The 14 T cell receptor beta chains in this list originate from one sample, sequenced in a study of CD8 T cells in ankylosing spondylitis. General observations from the study: Roughly eight highly homologous variants made up a TCR beta motif that seemed to typify ankylosing spondylitis blood.

TCRdb analysed the 5' RACE reads with MiXCR anew, one entry per CDR3 protein. The sample includes 200,000 to 250,000 distinct CDR3 sequences, roughly 18% seen only once; the top ten take about 44%. Which antigens these TCRs recognize remains unknown. The sample comprised blood, either unsorted or a sorted T cell fraction (not recorded which). The receptors derive from a male donor with ankylosing spondylitis.

This clonotype has a handful of counts. The V and J genes are TRBV2 and TRBJ2-5; D gene unclear. Germline assignment: CDR1 SNHLY and CDR2 FYNNEI. The CDR3 sequence is 13 residues long. The V end was cut by 6 bases, the J end by 1 base, with 9 bases between. The CDR3 nucleotides read TGTGCCAGCAGCCCAGAGATCCAAGAGACCCAGTACTTC. Its translation: CASSPEIQETQYF.

The chain couples TRBV19 to TRBJ2-1, with 10 bases that match TRBD2. This CDR3 is 18 amino acids long. Per the germline V gene, CDR1 is LNHDA and CDR2 is SQIVND (reference sequence). V shed 7 bases and J 3 bases; nucleotides not matched to a gene: 15. The CDR3 DNA follows: TGTGCCAGTACCCCCGGGCTAGCGGGAGTTGCCCTCTACAATGAGCAGTTCTTC. This sequence encodes CASTPGLAGVALYNEQFF.

This rearrangement joins TRBV20-1 to TRBJ2-1, with 12 bases that match TRBD1. From germline, CDR1 is DFQATT and CDR2 SNEGSKA (reference sequence). The CDR3 runs to 18 residues. The junction had 16 bases not matched to a gene; V was cut back by 6 bases and J by 4 bases. CDR3 sequence: CSAAGTGGWGSVYNEQFF. CDR3 DNA sequence: TGCAGTGCGGCCGGGACAGGGGGCTGGGGGAGCGTATACAATGAGCAGTTCTTC.

The rearrangement joins TRBV4-1 to TRBJ2-7; 11 bases map to TRBD2. Germline V gene sequence: CDR1 MGHRA, CDR2 YSYEKL. After removal of 3 bases from V and 3 bases from J, the junction contained 4 bases not matched to a gene. The CDR3 is made up of 15 amino acids. The CDR3 nucleotides read TGCGCCAGCAGCCAGATAGCGGGAGGGAACTACGAGCAGTACTTC. Protein: CASSQIAGGNYEQYF.

This chain joins TRBV10-3 and TRBJ1-5; TRBD1 agrees at 9 bases. The germline gives CDR1 ENHRY, CDR2 SYGVKD. V shed 2 bases, J shed 5 bases, and the junction held 1 base outside the gene matches. The CDR3 runs 14 residues. CDR3 amino acids: CAISEGQGYQPQHF. The CDR3 region has the DNA TGTGCCATCAGTGAGGGACAGGGGTATCAGCCCCAGCATTTT.

The J gene is TRBJ2-7, the V gene TRBV7-8; a weak D match, TRBD1 (6 bases). Trimming cost V 1 base and J 2 bases, with 18 bases left between them. The CDR3 has 17 residues. The germline V gene encodes CDR1 SGHVS and CDR2 FQNEAQ. The CDR3 bases are TGTGCCAGCAGCTTAGATGTGTTTCTGGACAGCCCCTACGAGCAGTACTTC. Protein: CASSLDVFLDSPYEQYF. The variable domain in full, with the rest retrieved from reference TRBV7-8 and TRBJ2-7, is GAGVSQSPRYKVAKRGQDVALRCDPISGHVSLFWYQQALGQGPEFLTYFQNEAQLDKSGLPSDRFFAERPEGSVSTLKIQRTQQEDSAVYLCASSLDVFLDSPYEQYFGPGTRLTVT.

The chain has TRBV5-6 and TRBJ1-2, with D uncertain. Trimming removed 1 base from V and 6 bases from J, with 19 bases in between. Germline loops: CDR1 SGHDT, CDR2 YYEEEE. The CDR3 runs 16 residues. DNA for the CDR3: TGTGCCAGCAGCTTGATTTGGGCCCGGTTAGAGGATGGCTACACCTTC. Its translation: CASSLIWARLEDGYTF.

The V gene is TRBV5-1, the J gene TRBJ2-5, with D uncertain. This CDR3 spans 12 amino acids. Germline CDR1 and CDR2: SGHRS and YFSETQ. V was pared by 5 bases and J by 1 base, with 6 bases between. This chain's CDR3 is CASSRGQETQYF. CDR3 sequence (DNA): TGCGCCAGCAGTCGAGGCCAAGAGACCCAGTACTTC.

As DNA, the CDR3 is TGTGCCAGCAGCCTCGGGGCCGATGGCCCCGGGGAGCTGTTTTTT. Encoded protein: CASSLGADGPGELFF. This chain uses TRBV2 with TRBJ2-2; D tentatively fits TRBD1 or TRBD2 (5 bases each). The CDR3 has 15 amino acids. CDR1 SNHLY and CDR2 FYNNEI come from the germline V gene. V was clipped by 6 bases and J by 6 bases, with 17 bases between them.

The rearrangement joins TRBV9 to TRBJ2-1; TRBD2 is a possible D gene (6 bases). V shed 5 bases and J shed 3 bases, with 15 bases lying between them. Germline CDR1 SGDLS, CDR2 YYNGEE. The CDR3 runs to 15 residues. The CDR3 coding sequence is TGTGCCAGCAGTTGGTCGGGAGAGCGCTACAATGAGCAGTTCTTC. The encoded protein is CASSWSGERYNEQFF. Drawing the rest from reference TRBV9 and TRBJ2-1, the complete variable domain is DSGVTQTPKHLITATGQRVTLRCSPRSGDLSVYWYQQSLDQGLQFLIQYYNGEERAKGNILERFSAQQFPDLHSELNLSSLELGDSALYFCASSWSGERYNEQFFGPGTRLTVL.

The table lists this clonotype with a few counts. This rearrangement joins TRBV29-1 to TRBJ2-2; D unresolved. V lost 5 bases, J lost 2 bases, and 18 bases lay in between. Germline-derived CDR1 and CDR2 are SQVTM and ANQGSEA. The CDR3 contains 16 residues. Here the CDR3 reads CSVRSATMLNTGELFF. As DNA, the CDR3 is TGCAGCGTTAGGTCAGCGACGATGTTAAACACCGGGGAGCTGTTTTTT.

This rearrangement joins TRBV3-1 to TRBJ2-1, with TRBD2 matching over 9 bases. The CDR3 consists of 18 residues. Germline V gene lookup returns CDR1 LGHDT and CDR2 YNNKEL (reference sequence). The V segment lost 1 base and the J segment 3 bases; nucleotides outside the gene matches: 10. The CDR3 is CASSQVRGSSGDYNEQFF. As DNA, the CDR3 is TGTGCCAGCAGCCAAGTCCGAGGTTCTAGCGGGGACTACAATGAGCAGTTCTTC.

This chain uses TRBV20-1 with TRBJ2-5; 10 positions match TRBD2. Germline-derived CDR1 and CDR2 are DFQATT and SNEGSKA (reference sequence). V lost 3 bases and J lost 3; bases outside the gene matches: 7. The CDR3 length is 15 residues. This CDR3 is CSARGRTSGEETQYF. The CDR3 nucleotides are TGCAGTGCTAGGGGACGGACTAGCGGAGAAGAGACCCAGTACTTC.

The chain is built from TRBV7-9 and TRBJ2-1, with TRBD2 matching 8 bases. Germline assignment: CDR1 SEHNR and CDR2 FQNEAQ (reference sequence). The CDR3 is 15 amino acids. V lost 5 bases, J lost 6 bases, and 9 bases stayed unmatched. Here the CDR3 DNA reads TGTGCCAGCAGCCCCCGGATAGCGGGGACCAATGAGCAGTTCTTC. Its protein product is CASSPRIAGTNEQFF. The variable domain in full, completed from reference TRBV7-9 and TRBJ2-1, reads DTGVSQNPRHKITKRGQNVTFRCDPISEHNRLYWYRQTLGQGPEFLTYFQNEAQLEKSRLLSDRFSAERPKGSFSTLEIQRTEQGDSAMYLCASSPRIAGTNEQFFGPGTRLTVL.